This T cell receptor beta chain was recorded in a study of cytomegalovirus exposure and HLA in healthy donors. Looking at the study overall: Sequencing of about 200 million T cells in an earlier analysis found around 100 million unique TCR beta sequences.

PCR amplification relied on 60 Vbeta primers (plus 13 Jbeta primers). Clones were read by immunoSEQ multiplex PCR, and TCRdb kept only the in-frame ones, dropping some. The sample has about 170,000 clones, roughly 80% seen once. V was pared by 3 bases and J by 7 bases, with 4 bases of the junction left unmatched. The CDR3 is 15 amino acids. Germline V CDR1 and CDR2: WNHNN, SYGVQD (reference sequence). Points on this clone: Its target is unknown.

Overall study findings and caveats: Later on, an analysis tied 15,000 to 20,000 TCR beta sequences to HLA alleles at 0.05 false discovery rate.

The chain uses TRBV10-1 and TRBJ2-1, with TRBD2 identical over 12 bases. The sample taken for sequencing was PBMCs. The source is a woman under 30 in good health and CMV-seronegative. The DNA for the CDR3 is TGCGCCAGCAGTGAAGCGGGACTAGCGGGTAATGAGCAGTTCTTC. It is translated as CASSEAGLAGNEQFF.